Listed below are T cell receptor beta chains from one sample, sequenced in a study of PD-L1 blockade in urothelial cancer. The protocol was immunoSEQ multiplex PCR, while the TCRdb copy is restricted to in-frame clones and leaves out a portion. Among about 41,000 clones listed, 80% to 90% were seen once. The starting material was PBMCs, obtained around atezolizumab (anti-PD-L1) treatment. These receptor sequences come from a man between 65 and 79 years old with urothelial cancer. Both conserved end residues are part of each CDR3. The D gene is left open where the match is weak. Where a row states a size, it is once, few, many or the class of an expanded clone; other rows omit it.

>NA|TRBV18|TRBJ2-3|TRBD1|17
TGTGCCAGCTCACCACCGAAGACAGGGGTTATTAGCGATACGCAGTATTTT
CASSPPKTGVISDTQYF
>NA|TRBV6-6|TRBJ1-5|NA|15
TGTGCCAGCAACCTCGGGGAGGGGCTAGATCAGCCCCAGCATTTT
CASNLGEGLDQPQHF
>NA|TRBV6-6|TRBJ2-7|TRBD2|15
TGTGCCAGCAGCCGGGTAGCGGGAAAGGGGCACGAGCAGTACTTC
CASSRVAGKGHEQYF
>NA|TRBV2|TRBJ1-5|NA|17
TGTGCCAGCAGTGAAGCGCTAGAAAGTTATAGCAATCAGCCCCAGCATTTT
CASSEALESYSNQPQHF
>NA|TRBV29-1|TRBJ1-1|TRBD1|13
TGCAGCGCCGGACAGGGTCTCGGCACTGAAGCTTTCTTT
CSAGQGLGTEAFF
>NA|TRBV5-1|TRBJ1-4|NA|15
TGCGCCAGCAGCTTTGGAGGGGCCATCGGTGAAAAACTGTTTTTT
CASSFGGAIGEKLFF
>NA|TRBV2|TRBJ1-3|NA|16
TGTGCCAGCAGTGAGTCATCAGTGCGGTCTGGAAACACCATATATTTT
CASSESSVRSGNTIYF
>NA|TRBV18|TRBJ2-7|NA|14
TGTGCCAGCTCACCACAAGGGGTGTCCCACGAGCAGTACTTC
CASSPQGVSHEQYF
>NA|TRBV11-3|TRBJ2-1|NA|11
TGTGCCAGCAGCCAGGGGTATGAGCAGTTCTTC
CASSQGYEQFF
>NA|TRBV5-1|TRBJ2-7|NA|13
TGCGCCAGCAGCTTGGGTATCCCCCACGAGCAGTACTTC
CASSLGIPHEQYF
>NA|TRBV6-4|TRBJ1-2|TRBD1|14
TGTGCCAGCAGTGCGGGACAGGGGAAGGATGGCTACACCTTC
CASSAGQGKDGYTF
>NA|TRBV7-5|TRBJ2-5|NA|17
TGTGCCAGAAGCTTAGGGTTGGGCCCAACGGGGAAGGAGACCCAGTACTTC
CARSLGLGPTGKETQYF
>NA|TRBV2|TRBJ2-7|NA|11
TGTGCCAGCAGGATTAGGGGGGAGCAGTACTTC
CASRIRGEQYF
>few|TRBV5-4|TRBJ2-7|TRBD1|15
TGTGCCAGCAGCTTGGACAGGGGCGCGGGTAACGAGCAGTACTTC
CASSLDRGAGNEQYF
>NA|TRBV14|TRBJ2-3|NA|17
TGTGCCAGCAGCCAAGATCCACTAGGATTTCGGCGCGGTACGCAGTATTTT
CASSQDPLGFRRGTQYF
>few|TRBV18|TRBJ1-2|NA|14
TGTGCCAGCTCACCACTCTCCGGTATAGTTGGCTACACCTTC
CASSPLSGIVGYTF
>once|TRBV7-9|TRBJ1-1|NA|13
TGTGCCAGCAGTTTACAGGGTTCCACTGAAGCTTTCTTT
CASSLQGSTEAFF
>NA|TRBV18|TRBJ2-7|TRBD1|14
TGTGCCAGCTCGACGGACAGGGCCTCCTACGAGCAGTACTTC
CASSTDRASYEQYF
>NA|TRBV28|TRBJ2-5|TRBD2|15
TGTGCCAGCAGTTCACCTCTAGCGGGAGGGGAGACCCAGTACTTC
CASSSPLAGGETQYF
>few|TRBV5-4|TRBJ2-2|NA|15
TGTGCCAGCAGCTTCGCCCCTACGAACACCGGGGAGCTGTTTTTT
CASSFAPTNTGELFF
>NA|TRBV30|TRBJ1-1|NA|14
TGTGCCTGGAGCGGTTGGACAACTAACTCTGAAGCTTTCTTT
CAWSGWTTNSEAFF
>NA|TRBV6-5|TRBJ1-2|NA|15
TGTGCCAGCAGTTCACAGGGATTTATGACCTATGGCTACACCTTC
CASSSQGFMTYGYTF
>few|TRBV19|TRBJ2-5|NA|15
TGTGCCAGTAGTACGACAGGCAATAACCAAGAGACCCAGTACTTC
CASSTTGNNQETQYF
>NA|TRBV20-1|TRBJ2-3|NA|11
TGCAGTGCTAGTCTCGGAGATACGCAGTATTTT
CSASLGDTQYF
>NA|TRBV27|TRBJ2-3|TRBD1|15
TGTGCCAGCAGACAGCCGGGACAGGGAACAGATACGCAGTATTTT
CASRQPGQGTDTQYF
>NA|TRBV5-1|TRBJ2-7|TRBD1|13
TGCGCCAGCAGCAGACCGGGACAGTACGAGCAGTACTTC
CASSRPGQYEQYF
>NA|TRBV28|TRBJ1-2|NA|14
TGTGCCAGCAGTGTCGAGGGGGAAGTAGGAGGCTACACCTTC
CASSVEGEVGGYTF
>NA|TRBV6-5|TRBJ2-7|TRBD1|13
TGTGCCAGCAGTCGGGGACAGGCGGGCGAGCAGTACTTC
CASSRGQAGEQYF
>NA|TRBV27|TRBJ2-1|NA|13
TGTGCCAGCAGTTATTACAGAACCAATGAGCAGTTCTTC
CASSYYRTNEQFF
>NA|TRBV6-5|TRBJ2-7|NA|16
TGTGCCAGCAGTTCCAAAGCTCAGGGAAACGCCTACGAGCAGTACTTC
CASSSKAQGNAYEQYF
>NA|TRBV11-3|TRBJ2-1|NA|14
TGTGCCAGCAGTATGGGGGGGGCTCTCAATGAGCAGTTCTTC
CASSMGGALNEQFF
>NA|TRBV15|TRBJ2-7|TRBD2|15
TGTGCCACCAGCAGAGACGGGGCGGGAGGCCGCGAGCAGTACTTC
CATSRDGAGGREQYF
>NA|TRBV29-1|TRBJ2-3|NA|16
TGCAGCGTTGGGGGGGAATGGCCGATTAACACAGATACGCAGTATTTT
CSVGGEWPINTDTQYF
>few|TRBV7-9|TRBJ1-5|TRBD1|16
TGTGCCAGCAGCCTCGGGACAGGGAATAGCAATCAGCCCCAGCATTTT
CASSLGTGNSNQPQHF
>NA|TRBV23-1|TRBJ2-7|NA|14
TGCGCCAGCAGTCAAAGAACTACAGGCTACGAGCAGTACTTC
CASSQRTTGYEQYF
>few|TRBV4-1|TRBJ2-1|NA|15
TGCGCCAGCAGGCAAACTACTGACAGGAACAATGAGCAGTTCTTC
CASRQTTDRNNEQFF
>NA|TRBV19|TRBJ2-7|TRBD2|15
TGTGCCAGTAGTATTAGACTAGCGGGAGTGAGAGAGCAGTACTTC
CASSIRLAGVREQYF
>few|TRBV6-5|TRBJ2-1|TRBD2|15
TGTGCCAGCAGTTATAGCGGGAGCACCTACAATGAGCAGTTCTTC
CASSYSGSTYNEQFF
>NA|TRBV9|TRBJ2-3|NA|16
TGTGCCAGCAGCGTAGGGAGGGGCGACGGAACAGATACGCAGTATTTT
CASSVGRGDGTDTQYF
>NA|TRBV30|TRBJ2-5|TRBD2|14
TGTGCCTGGAGTGTAAAGCGGGGGACGGAGACCCAGTACTTC
CAWSVKRGTETQYF
>NA|TRBV21-1|TRBJ2-3|NA|17
TGTGCCAGCAGCACCCGGACTAGCGGGGAGAGCACAGATACGCAGTATTTT
CASSTRTSGESTDTQYF